Listed below are T cell receptor beta chains from one sample, sequenced in a study of Ad26.COV2.S vaccination and SARS-CoV-2 variants. The repertoire was sequenced with immunoSEQ multiplex PCR; TCRdb's copy has only in-frame clones and lacks some. The sample carries 85,000 to 95,000 clones, approximately 81% recorded once. This sample comprised peripheral blood, obtained after recovery from COVID-19. All receptors come from a human donor who had recovered from COVID-19. The CDR3 runs from the conserved cysteine through the conserved F or W. Each record gives: clone size, J gene, D gene, V gene, CDR3 DNA, CDR3 protein. The D gene is left open where the match is weak. The size entry is marked missing in some rows and otherwise reads once, few, many or a size class.

>once|TRBJ2-7|TRBD2|TRBV10-1
TGCGCCAGGCCGACTAGCGGAACCCCGTGGGAGGACCTCGAGCAGTACTTC
CARPTSGTPWEDLEQYF
>-|TRBJ1-2|-|TRBV9
TGTGCCAGCAGCGTAGGCAGGGACGATGGCTACACCTTC
CASSVGRDDGYTF
>-|TRBJ2-5|TRBD2|TRBV7-2
TGTGCCAGCAGCTTACGGGGACTAGCGGGCCAAGAGACCCAGTACTTC
CASSLRGLAGQETQYF
>-|TRBJ2-5|TRBD2|TRBV5-1
TGCGCCAGCAGCGGGACTAGCGGGAGAGAGACCCAGTACTTC
CASSGTSGRETQYF
>-|TRBJ2-7|-|TRBV29-1
TGCAGCGTTGAGGAGGGGGGTTCCTACGAGCAGTACTTC
CSVEEGGSYEQYF
>-|TRBJ2-4|-|TRBV18
TGTGCCAGCTCACCACCGGGGATCCGGGTACCGGGGGCCAAAAACATTCAGTACTTC
CASSPPGIRVPGAKNIQYF
>-|TRBJ1-5|-|TRBV19
TGTGCCAGTAGCCGCGGAAGGGCAGTCAATCAGCCCCAGCATTTT
CASSRGRAVNQPQHF
>-|TRBJ2-7|TRBD1|TRBV27
TGTGCCAGCAGCCCTCCCGGGGGAGGGACAGGGTACCACGAGCAGTACTTC
CASSPPGGGTGYHEQYF
>few|TRBJ1-2|TRBD1|TRBV7-2
TGTGCCAGCAGCAATATCGGACAGGGGGGCTATGGCTACACCTTC
CASSNIGQGGYGYTF
>-|TRBJ2-2|-|TRBV7-3
TGTGCCAGCAGCTTAGGGCAGGGGGGCACCGGGGAGCTGTTTTTT
CASSLGQGGTGELFF
>-|TRBJ2-7|-|TRBV11-3
TGTGCCAGCAGCTTAGGCGGGCAGGGGCCCTACGAGCAGTACTTC
CASSLGGQGPYEQYF
>-|TRBJ2-1|-|TRBV12-3/TRBV12-4
TGTGCCAGCAGTTTTATCGATGAGCAGTTCTTC
CASSFIDEQFF